Sequencing of this TCR beta chain was carried out in a study of high-grade serous ovarian cancer treatment subgroups. Study-level information: Each sample yielded on average 7,494 unique TCR beta rearrangements from 14,000 or so reads. Overall study findings and caveats: Same-patient tumor repertoires overlapped at roughly 0.095 to 0.79; different patients barely overlapped. Spatial context was lost because tumors were sequenced in bulk. TCR clonal relatedness correlated positively with neoantigen level.

Clones were read by immunoSEQ multiplex PCR, and TCRdb kept only the in-frame ones, dropping some. The top ten hold 9.5% to 13% of the sample, which has about 8,800 clones, less than 80% seen once. The CDR3 length is 14 residues. V was cut by 8 bases and J by 2 bases, with 14 bases left in between. Germline V lookup: CDR1 SNHLY, CDR2 FYNNEI. The tumor samples were collected prior to definitive surgery or chemotherapy. Details on this clone: Its antigen is currently unknown.

V and J are TRBV2 and TRBJ2-3; D may be TRBD1 or TRBD2 (5 bases each). This TCR was recovered from a human donor with high-grade serous ovarian cancer. Sequencing was carried out using tumor tissue. Written as DNA, the CDR3 is TGTGCCAGCGGGGGTGTGACATCCACAGATACGCAGTATTTT. This translates into CASGGVTSTDTQYF.